The entry below describes one T cell receptor (beta chain). There is no known antigen for this receptor. Per-nucleotide qualities are absent, and no much larger clonotype sits a single base away. Participants in the prospective study were enrolled through a virtual design, were aged roughly 18 to 100 years, and lived in approximately 25 United States geographic areas. Cohort assignment in the prospective study relied on participant-reported clinical history from a screening survey and a study questionnaire. Recovered participants in ImmuneRACE Cohort 3 were defined by two consecutive negative NP/OP PCR tests, clearance by a healthcare professional, or resolution of symptoms. Each participant in the prospective study had whole blood, serum and a nasopharyngeal or oropharyngeal swab collected by mobile phlebotomists. Over a roughly 2-month period, participants in the prospective study had the option of providing additional blood draws and questionnaires. Before DNA extraction, prospective study blood samples were shipped either frozen or at room temperature.

This record comes from a study of blood T cell repertoires in COVID-19 (dated by TCRdb to the early 2020s). Background on the whole study: Samples covering the acute and convalescent phases of COVID-19 were provided by collaborators in the United States, Italy and Spain. The samples were drawn from two sources: the first 160 participants of the ongoing ImmuneRACE study, and fewer than 1,500 subjects contributed by 6 global collaborators. The material from the prospective study consisted of cDNA or gDNA derived from T cells, B-cell-depleted T cells, or PBMCs. A freely available public database, intended as a resource for researchers studying the immune response to SARS-CoV-2, is where the repertoires were released. The sample metadata nearly always contained a de-identified subject ID, COVID-19 status, age in years and sex. Subjects who had been exposed to COVID-19, were actively infected with it, or had recovered from it provided the deeply sampled blood TCRbeta repertoires that made up the dataset. HLA class I and class II types, where available, came from metadata supplied by the sample provider rather than from assay-based typing. What the authors observed across the whole study: How much clinical and demographic metadata was included differed by source and by participant, and the metadata was provided uncurated.

The germline V gene (reference sequence) gives CDR1 as MNHEY and CDR2 as SMNVEV. Trimmed from V: 9 bases; trimmed from J: 1 base; junction bases lacking a gene match: 4. The CDR3 goes from the cysteine to the phenylalanine over 13 residues. Of all the DNA, just the CDR3 is kept, 39 bases in frame from base 1. TCRbeta CDR3 regions were amplified from genomic DNA using the immunoSEQ Assay, a bias-controlled multiplex PCR. The study's own analysis went as follows. The number of nucleated cells in each sample was estimated from the amplification of reference gene primers within the assay. To quantify the absolute abundance of each unique TCRbeta CDR3 rearrangement, sequence reads were collapsed and filtered. For each sample, productive Simpson clonality was calculated as the square root of Simpson's diversity index across productive rearrangements. TCRdb limited this immuneACCESS table to in-frame rearrangements with V and J called. A share of clones is missing; checked studies link under half to unresolved V genes, and the rest is unexplained. V and J calls plus clone size are reproduced from that table; the DNA served to infer D and trimming. This sample gives 150,000 to 200,000 clones in total; about 90% of them show up just once. About 7% of the sample belongs to the ten largest clones.

The rearrangement joined TRBV27 to TRBJ2-3; TRBD2 agrees with 7 junctional bases. The receptor's source is a woman aged 50 to 60 who had recovered from COVID-19. Sequencing used PBMCs or T cells enriched from blood (not recorded which). For the CDR3, the sequence is CARGGDRTDTQYF. In nucleotides, the sequence is TGTGCCAGGGGGGGGGACCGCACAGATACGCAGTATTTT.